One TCR beta chain is described in this entry. Authors' analysis steps: Reference gene primers were amplified, and this amplification served to estimate nucleated cell counts. Clones were read by immunoSEQ multiplex PCR, and TCRdb kept only the in-frame ones, dropping some. D and trimming come from the DNA, and the V and J calls and clone size come from that table. The sample shows approximately 69,000 clones, around 79% of them seen only once. Per the germline V gene, CDR1 is ENHRY and CDR2 is SYGVKD. Losses at the gene ends were 3 bases for V and 7 bases for J; bases not matched to a gene: 3. This CDR3 region has 13 residues. This entry comes from a study of blood T cell repertoires in COVID-19.

The sequenced sample consisted of peripheral blood. This clonotype was obtained from a man between 60 and 70 years old with acute or convalescent COVID-19. The J gene is TRBJ2-1, the V gene TRBV10-3; 7 bases are a match to TRBD1. CDR3 coding DNA: TGTGCCATCAGTGACCAGGGGGAAAATGAGCAGTTCTTC. Protein: CAISDQGENEQFF.